This T cell receptor (beta chain) derives from a study of blood T cell repertoires in COVID-19. Assay used: immunoSEQ multiplex PCR; TCRdb lists only in-frame clones, some missing. The sample lists about 200,000 clones, 82% occurring once. Germline V gene lookup returns CDR1 MNHEY and CDR2 SVGAGI. The CDR3 totals 15 residues. V lost 7 bases and J lost 6; bases outside the gene matches: 6. Material for sequencing was PBMCs or T cells enriched from blood (not recorded which). This sequence was found in a woman aged 55-70 years with acute COVID-19. The rearrangement uses TRBV6-5 and TRBJ2-1; TRBD2 aligns across 13 bases. The DNA for the CDR3 is TGTGCCAGCACCTGGACTAGCGGGAGATCCAATGAGCAGTTCTTC. Protein: CASTWTSGRSNEQFF.